Listed below are T cell receptor beta chains from one sample, sequenced in a study of regulatory T cells in long-lasting Graves disease. TCRdb re-analysed the multiplex PCR reads in MiXCR, keeping a single row per CDR3 protein. The sample contains around 360,000 distinct CDR3 sequences, around 16% of which appear only once. These same data were also listed under a study on T cells in Graves' hyperthyroidism and ophthalmopathy.

The specimen was peripheral blood mononuclear cells (PBMCs), collected at new diagnosis, from a patient treated with antithyroid drugs. These receptors all stem from a woman aged 18-29 years with Graves disease. Each CDR3 is given with its conserved first and last residue. The D gene is left open where the match is weak. Clone size is given for some rows only: seen once, a few or many times, or a class if the clone is expanded.

d_call	clone_size	v_call	j_call	cdr3_aa	cdr3_nt
NA	many	TRBV20-1	TRBJ2-1	CSAPWGWRDEQFF	TGCAGTGCTCCCTGGGGATGGCGCGATGAGCAGTTCTTC
NA	NA	TRBV9	TRBJ2-2	CASSVVATGELFF	TGTGCCAGCAGCGTAGTCGCTACCGGGGAGCTGTTTTTT
NA	many	TRBV27	TRBJ1-5	CASSPLAGFTQHF	TGTGCCAGCAGCCCACTGGCGGGCTTCACCCAGCATTTT
NA	many	TRBV28	TRBJ2-7	CASSYRVFYEQYF	TGTGCCAGCAGCTACAGGGTTTTCTACGAGCAGTACTTC
TRBD1	many	TRBV11-2	TRBJ2-1	CASSQPRGQGVNEQFF	TGTGCCAGCAGCCAACCCCGGGGACAGGGTGTCAATGAGCAGTTCTTC
NA	NA	TRBV2	TRBJ1-2	CASSRISNYGYTF	TGTGCCAGCAGCCGGATATCCAACTATGGCTACACCTTC
NA	many	TRBV28	TRBJ2-7	CASSWGEGYEQYF	TGTGCCAGCAGTTGGGGCGAAGGCTACGAGCAGTACTTC
NA	many	TRBV27	TRBJ2-7	CASRGNSYEQYF	TGTGCCAGCAGAGGTAACTCCTACGAGCAGTACTTC
TRBD1	many	TRBV5-1	TRBJ2-5	CASSSGDRTQETQYF	TGCGCCAGCAGCTCGGGGGACAGGACCCAAGAGACCCAGTACTTC
NA	many	TRBV20-1	TRBJ2-5	CSAYGQGGVQETQYF	TGCAGTGCTTATGGTCAGGGGGGAGTCCAAGAGACCCAGTACTTC
NA	many	TRBV20-1	TRBJ2-7	CSAREGSTGSYEQYF	TGCAGTGCTAGGGAGGGCAGTACGGGCTCCTACGAGCAGTACTTC
NA	many	TRBV28	TRBJ2-3	CASTRPSRTDTQYF	TGTGCCAGCACCCGCCCCAGCCGCACAGATACGCAGTATTTT
NA	many	TRBV9	TRBJ2-7	CASSVGVGGEQYF	TGTGCCAGCAGCGTAGGCGTAGGCGGCGAGCAGTACTTC
TRBD2	many	TRBV3-1	TRBJ2-1	CASSQDSGLAGGIYNEQFF	TGTGCCAGCAGCCAAGATTCGGGACTAGCGGGGGGAATCTACAATGAGCAGTTCTTC
TRBD1	few	TRBV5-6	TRBJ1-5	CASGVGTANQPQHF	TGTGCCAGCGGCGTCGGGACAGCCAATCAGCCCCAGCATTTT
NA	NA	TRBV6-5	TRBJ2-3	CASSYLSPRDRSTDTQYF	TGTGCCAGCAGTTACCTCAGCCCCAGGGACCGAAGCACAGATACGCAGTATTTT